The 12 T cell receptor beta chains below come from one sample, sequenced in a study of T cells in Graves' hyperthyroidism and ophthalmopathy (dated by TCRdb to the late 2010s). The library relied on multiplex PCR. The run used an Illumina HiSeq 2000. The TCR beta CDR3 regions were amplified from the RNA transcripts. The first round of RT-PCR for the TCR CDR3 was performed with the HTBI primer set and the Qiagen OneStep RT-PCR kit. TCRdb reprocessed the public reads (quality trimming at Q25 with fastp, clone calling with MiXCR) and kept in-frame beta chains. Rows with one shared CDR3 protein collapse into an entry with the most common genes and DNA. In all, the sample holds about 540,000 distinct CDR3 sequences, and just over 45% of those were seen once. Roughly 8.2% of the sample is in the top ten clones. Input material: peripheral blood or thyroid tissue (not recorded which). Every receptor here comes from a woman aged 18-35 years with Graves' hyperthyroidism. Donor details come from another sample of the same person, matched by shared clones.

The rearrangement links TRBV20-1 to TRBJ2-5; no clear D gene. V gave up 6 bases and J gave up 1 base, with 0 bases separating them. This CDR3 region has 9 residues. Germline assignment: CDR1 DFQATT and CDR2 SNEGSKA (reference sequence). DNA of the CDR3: TGCAGTGCCCAAGAGACCCAGTACTTC. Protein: CSAQETQYF.

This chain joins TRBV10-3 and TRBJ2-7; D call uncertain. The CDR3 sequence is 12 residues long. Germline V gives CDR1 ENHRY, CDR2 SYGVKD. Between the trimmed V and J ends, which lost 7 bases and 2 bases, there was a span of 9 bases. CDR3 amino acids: CAITGQTYEQYF. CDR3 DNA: TGTGCCATCACTGGGCAGACCTACGAGCAGTACTTC.

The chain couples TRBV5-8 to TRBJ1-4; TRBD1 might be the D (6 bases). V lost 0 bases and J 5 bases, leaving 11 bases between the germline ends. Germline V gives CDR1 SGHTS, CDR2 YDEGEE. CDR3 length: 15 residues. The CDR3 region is CASSLGQAGNEKLFF. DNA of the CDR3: TGTGCCAGCAGCTTGGGACAGGCGGGGAATGAAAAACTGTTTTTT.

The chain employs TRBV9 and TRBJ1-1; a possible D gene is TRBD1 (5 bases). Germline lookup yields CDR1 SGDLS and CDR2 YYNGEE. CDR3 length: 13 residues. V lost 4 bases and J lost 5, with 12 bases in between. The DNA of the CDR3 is TGTGCCAGCAGCAAAACGGGGGGTACTGAAGCTTTCTTT. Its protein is CASSKTGGTEAFF.

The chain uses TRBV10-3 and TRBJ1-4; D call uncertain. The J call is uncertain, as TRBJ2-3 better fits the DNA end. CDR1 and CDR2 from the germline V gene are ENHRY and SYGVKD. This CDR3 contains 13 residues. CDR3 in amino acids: CAISVDGTDTQYF. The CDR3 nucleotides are TGTGCCATCAGTGTGGACGGAACAGATACGCAGTATTTT.

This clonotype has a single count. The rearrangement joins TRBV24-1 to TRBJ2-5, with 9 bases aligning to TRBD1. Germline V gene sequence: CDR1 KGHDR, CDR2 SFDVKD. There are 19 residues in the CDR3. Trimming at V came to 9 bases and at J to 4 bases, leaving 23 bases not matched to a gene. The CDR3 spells CATPPRTGVFGGRGETQYF. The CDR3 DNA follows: TGTGCCACCCCTCCTAGGACAGGGGTCTTCGGGGGAAGGGGAGAGACCCAGTACTTC.

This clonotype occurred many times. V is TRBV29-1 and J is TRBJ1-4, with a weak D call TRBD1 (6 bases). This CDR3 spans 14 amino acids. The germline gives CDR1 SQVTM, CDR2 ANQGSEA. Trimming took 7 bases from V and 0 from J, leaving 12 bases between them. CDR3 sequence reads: CSAGDTSTNEKLFF. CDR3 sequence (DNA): TGCAGCGCCGGGGACACATCAACTAATGAAAAACTGTTTTTT. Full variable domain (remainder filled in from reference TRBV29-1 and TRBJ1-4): SAVISQKPSRDICQRGTSLTIQCQVDSQVTMMFWYRQQPGQSLTLIATANQGSEATYESGFVIDKFPISRPNLTFSTLTVSNMSPEDSSIYLCSAGDTSTNEKLFFGSGTQLSVL.

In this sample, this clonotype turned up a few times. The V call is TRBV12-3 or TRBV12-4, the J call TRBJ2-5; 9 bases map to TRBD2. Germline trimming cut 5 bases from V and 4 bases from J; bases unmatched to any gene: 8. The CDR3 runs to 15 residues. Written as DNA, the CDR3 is TGTGCCAGCAGTCCCCCGGGACTAGCTCGAGAGACCCAGTACTTC. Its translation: CASSPPGLARETQYF.

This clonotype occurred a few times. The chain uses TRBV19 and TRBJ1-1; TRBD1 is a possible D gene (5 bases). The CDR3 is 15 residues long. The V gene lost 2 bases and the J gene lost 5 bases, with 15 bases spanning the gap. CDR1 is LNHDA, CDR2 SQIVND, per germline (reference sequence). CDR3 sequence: CASSIKNMGVTEAFF. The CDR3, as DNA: TGTGCCAGTAGTATAAAGAACATGGGGGTTACTGAAGCTTTCTTT.

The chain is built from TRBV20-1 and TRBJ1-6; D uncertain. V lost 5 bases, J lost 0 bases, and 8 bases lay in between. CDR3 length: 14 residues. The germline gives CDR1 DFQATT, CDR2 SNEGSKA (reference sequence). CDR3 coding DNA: TGCAGTGCTTCCCGGAGCTCCTATAATTCACCCCTCCACTTT. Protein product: CSASRSSYNSPLHF.

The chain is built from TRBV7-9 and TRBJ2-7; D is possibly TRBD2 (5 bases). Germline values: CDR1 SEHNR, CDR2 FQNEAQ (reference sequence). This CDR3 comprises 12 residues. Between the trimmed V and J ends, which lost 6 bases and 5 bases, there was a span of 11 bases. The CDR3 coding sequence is TGTGCCAGCAGAGAACCCGGGGACGAGCAGTACTTC. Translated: CASREPGDEQYF.

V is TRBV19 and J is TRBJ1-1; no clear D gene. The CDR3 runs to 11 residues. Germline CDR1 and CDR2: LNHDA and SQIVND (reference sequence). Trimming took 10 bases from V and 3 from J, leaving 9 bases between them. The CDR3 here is CATFGYTEAFF. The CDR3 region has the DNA TGTGCCACCTTCGGGTACACTGAAGCTTTCTTT.